The 15 T cell receptor beta chains below come from one sample, sequenced in a study of blood T cell repertoires in COVID-19. Here immunoSEQ multiplex PCR was the method, and the copy in TCRdb shows in-frame clones only, minus some. The sample lists roughly 200,000 clones, 81% occurring once. The specimen sequenced was peripheral blood. Receptors originate from a woman aged 40 to 49 with COVID-19, enrolled during active disease.

The V and J genes are TRBV5-6 and TRBJ2-7; 7 bases are a match to TRBD1. V gave up 3 bases and J gave up 9 bases; unmatched junction bases: 6. Germline lookup yields CDR1 SGHDT and CDR2 YYEEEE. The CDR3 consists of 12 residues. The CDR3 sequence: CASSSQGVGQYV. CDR3 DNA sequence: TGTGCCAGCAGCTCCCAGGGGGTCGGGCAGTACGTC.

The chain carries TRBV4-1 and TRBJ1-4, with a tentative D call TRBD1 (5 bases). CDR1 is MGHRA and CDR2 is YSYEKL in the germline V gene. V was cut by 1 base and J by 5 bases, with 17 bases left in between. This CDR3 is built from 17 residues. Here the CDR3 reads CASSQVNLGVTNEKLFF. CDR3 nucleotide sequence: TGCGCCAGCAGCCAAGTTAACTTAGGGGTTACAAATGAAAAACTGTTTTTT.

The chain employs TRBV19 and TRBJ1-2; the match to TRBD1 covers 7 bases. CDR1 is LNHDA, CDR2 SQIVND, per germline (reference sequence). Germline trimming cut 5 bases from V and 8 bases from J; bases unmatched to any gene: 11. The CDR3 is made up of 14 amino acids. CDR3 sequence (DNA): TGTGCCAGTAGTTCCGGACAGGAGGAGGCGGGCTACACCTTC. Protein product: CASSSGQEEAGYTF.

The rearrangement joins TRBV28 to TRBJ1-5; D is undetermined. This CDR3 comprises 13 residues. Germline V CDR1 and CDR2: MDHEN, SYDVKM. Trimming took off 5 bases at V and 11 bases at J, with 16 bases between the two ends. CDR3 DNA sequence: TGTGCCAGCAGTGGGTCTGGAGCCCGGGCCCAGCATTTT. Encoded protein: CASSGSGARAQHF.

The chain recombines TRBV19 with TRBJ2-5, with 12 positions matching TRBD2. After removal of 7 bases from V and 5 bases from J, the junction contained 8 bases not matched to a gene. Germline assignment: CDR1 LNHDA and CDR2 SQIVND (reference sequence). The CDR3 runs 15 residues. CDR3 sequence (DNA): TGTGCCAGTACGACTAGCGGGGGTATCGCGGAGACCCAGTACTTC. Translation: CASTTSGGIAETQYF.

This clone was detected a few times. The gene calls are TRBV6-5 and TRBJ1-1; 10 nucleotides align to TRBD1. The V gene end was trimmed by 2 bases and the J gene end by 5 bases; junction bases not matched to a gene: 5. The CDR3 spans 15 residues. Germline CDR1 and CDR2: MNHEY and SVGAGI. The CDR3 DNA follows: TGTGCCAGCAGTTACGGACAGGGGGTATCGACTGAAGCTTTCTTT. Translation gives CASSYGQGVSTEAFF.

This sequence joins TRBV11-3 and TRBJ2-7, with TRBD1 matching 7 bases. The V segment lost 8 bases and the J segment 3 bases; nucleotides outside the gene matches: 10. CDR1 and CDR2 (germline): SGHNT, YENEEA. The CDR3 runs 14 residues. As DNA, the CDR3 is TGTGCCAGCCTCAAAGGGGGCCAGTTCTACGAGCAGTACGTC. Its translation: CASLKGGQFYEQYV.

The rearrangement links TRBV27 to TRBJ2-7, with D maybe TRBD1 (6 bases). The V end was cut by 6 bases, the J end by 7 bases, with 13 bases between. CDR3 length equals 12 residues. Germline V gives CDR1 MNHEY, CDR2 SMNVEV (reference sequence). CDR3 nucleotide sequence: TGTGCCAGCAGAGGACAGACCGGGGAGCAGTACTTC. It specifies CASRGQTGEQYF.

The chain carries TRBV7-9 and TRBJ2-5; 8 positions match TRBD1. Germline V CDR1 and CDR2: SEHNR, FQNEAQ (reference sequence). The CDR3 spans 16 residues. J gave up 5 bases and V 4 bases, and 12 bases lay outside the gene matches. Written as DNA, the CDR3 is TGTGCCAGCAGCTACCGCCCCGGACAGGGACCGGAGACCCAGTACTTC. The encoded protein is CASSYRPGQGPETQYF.

The CDR3, as DNA: TGTGCCAGCAGCCAAGCCCTAGGACAGGGTCGTGGCTACACCTTC. Translation gives CASSQALGQGRGYTF. The V and J genes are TRBV14 and TRBJ1-2, with 8 bases aligning to TRBD1. V trimming: 1 base; J trimming: 7 bases; junction bases outside the gene matches: 8. CDR1 is SGHDN, CDR2 FVKESK, per germline. The CDR3 is 15 residues long.

The V call is TRBV30, the J call TRBJ2-7, with TRBD2 identical over 9 bases. The germline CDR1 and CDR2 sequences are GTSNPN and SVGIG (reference sequence). This CDR3 has 14 amino acids. Losses at the gene ends were 4 bases for V and 0 bases for J; bases not matched to a gene: 4. CDR3: CAWTSGILSYEQYF. DNA for the CDR3: TGTGCCTGGACTAGCGGGATACTCTCCTACGAGCAGTACTTC.

In this sample, this clone turned up once. This chain uses TRBV6-5 with TRBJ2-1, with 10 bases lining up with TRBD1. CDR3 length: 15 amino acids. CDR1 and CDR2 (germline): MNHEY, SVGAGI. The trim removed 6 bases at V and 8 bases at J, leaving 10 bases unmatched. CDR3: CASRDPDRGRHEQFF. CDR3 in DNA: TGTGCCAGCAGGGACCCCGACAGGGGGCGGCATGAGCAGTTCTTC.

The J gene is TRBJ2-5, the V gene TRBV5-8; 12 bases are shared with TRBD2. The V gene end was trimmed by 2 bases and the J gene end by 2 bases; junction bases not matched to a gene: 4. Germline CDR1 SGHTS, CDR2 YDEGEE. The CDR3 is 16 residues long. CDR3 nucleotides: TGTGCCAGCAGCTTATTACTAGCGGGGGGTCAAGAGACCCAGTACTTC. Its translation: CASSLLLAGGQETQYF.

The chain employs TRBV4-2 and TRBJ1-3, with unresolved D. Germline V gene sequence: CDR1 LGHNA, CDR2 YNFKEQ. V shed 1 base and J shed 0 bases, with 13 bases lying between them. This CDR3 region has 17 residues. Here the CDR3 DNA reads TGTGCCAGCAGCCAAGCACCGTTGAGAACCTCTGGAAACACCATATATTTT. Its translation is CASSQAPLRTSGNTIYF.

The rearrangement uses TRBV9 and TRBJ1-6; TRBD1 aligns across 9 bases. The CDR3 extends over 17 amino acids. Trimming removed 2 bases from V and 10 bases from J; junction bases left unmatched: 13. Germline lookup yields CDR1 SGDLS and CDR2 YYNGEE. The CDR3 here is CASSVTPSGTGLSPLHF. Here the CDR3 DNA reads TGTGCCAGCAGCGTCACTCCCTCGGGGACAGGGCTCTCACCCCTCCACTTT.